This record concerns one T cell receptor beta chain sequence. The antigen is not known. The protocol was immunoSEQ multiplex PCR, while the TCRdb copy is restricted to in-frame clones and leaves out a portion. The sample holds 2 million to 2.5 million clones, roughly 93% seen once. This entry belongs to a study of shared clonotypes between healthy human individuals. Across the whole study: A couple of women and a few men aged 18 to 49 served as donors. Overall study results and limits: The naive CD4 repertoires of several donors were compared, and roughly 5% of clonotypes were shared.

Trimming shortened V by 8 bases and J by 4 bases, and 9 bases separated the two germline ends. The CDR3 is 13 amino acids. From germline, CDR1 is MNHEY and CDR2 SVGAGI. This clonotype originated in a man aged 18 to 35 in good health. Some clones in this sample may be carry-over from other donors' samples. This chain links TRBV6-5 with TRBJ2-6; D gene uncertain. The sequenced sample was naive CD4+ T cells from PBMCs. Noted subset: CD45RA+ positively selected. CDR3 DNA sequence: TGTGCCAGCCTACGGTCCGGGGCCAACGTCCTGACTTTC. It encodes CASLRSGANVLTF.